Listed below are T cell receptor beta chains from one sample, sequenced in a study of tumor-infiltrating lymphocytes in primary liver carcinoma. Each CDR3 protein is one row after TCRdb ran MiXCR on the multiplex PCR reads. Of 330,000 or so distinct CDR3 sequences in the sample, less than 70% were seen once. Sequencing was performed on peripheral blood. These receptors originate from a man aged 40-55 years with primary liver carcinoma and hepatitis B virus infection. CDR3s leave out the opening cysteine and the closing phenylalanine or tryptophan. A D gene is named only where the DNA matches it firmly.

>TRBV11-2|NA
ASSFRPRNNKQF
>TRBV11-2|TRBD2
VSSFPLAESTDTQY
>TRBV11-2|NA
ASSLVGRTVATQY
>TRBV11-1|NA
ANSSRPRLGDTQY
>TRBV12-3/TRBV12-4|TRBD1
ASSPGTGGADTQY
>TRBV4-1|TRBD2
ASSLTSGSYNEQF
>TRBV28|TRBD1
ASSLGQGGSRPRH
>TRBV11-2|NA
ASSFATISSYEQY
>TRBV5-6|NA
VSSLRGRGGYT
>TRBV7-8|NA
ASRSRENQHQH
>TRBV12-3/TRBV12-4|NA
ASSLAAGNSYEQY
>TRBV29-1|NA
SVKAVVGNEQF
>TRBV11-2|NA
TSSLDRTEPGYT